This paragraph covers one TCR beta chain sequence. The table came from immunoSEQ multiplex PCR; TCRdb's copy has only in-frame clones and leaves some out. The sample has around 40,000 clones; nearly 90% are singletons. CDR1 and CDR2 from the germline V gene are GTSNPN and SVGIG (reference sequence). V shed 1 base and J shed 4 bases, with 22 bases lying between them. The length of the CDR3 is 18 residues. This record comes from a study of T cell changes during pregnancy in multiple sclerosis. This chain links TRBV30 with TRBJ2-2, with D possibly TRBD1 on 6 matching bases. The specimen was CD4+ T cells from peripheral blood mononuclear cells, collected in the first trimester of pregnancy. This receptor was obtained from a female donor with multiple sclerosis, enrolled in a pregnancy study. CDR3 loop: CAWSGYTGGTRGTGELFF. The CDR3 DNA is TGTGCCTGGAGTGGATATACGGGTGGGACACGCGGCACCGGGGAGCTGTTTTTT.